This TCR beta chain originates from a study of response to subunit inactivated influenza vaccine. This clonotype was counted only a few times. After removal of 2 bases from V and 6 bases from J, the junction contained 4 bases not matched to a gene. There are 14 residues in the CDR3. Germline assignment: CDR1 LGHNA and CDR2 YSLEER. TCRdb re-analysed the RT-PCR reads in MiXCR, keeping a single row per CDR3 protein. This sample has around 760,000 distinct CDR3 sequences, with 11% to 15% found just once. This specimen was PBMCs from blood, taken approximately 15 days before vaccination. This sequence was found in a man aged 50 to 59 who received an inactivated influenza vaccine. The chain couples TRBV4-3 to TRBJ2-5; 9 bases are a match to TRBD2. CDR3 nucleotides: TGCGCCAGCAGCCAACTAGCGGGGTCGAAGACCCAGTACTTC. This translates into CASSQLAGSKTQYF.